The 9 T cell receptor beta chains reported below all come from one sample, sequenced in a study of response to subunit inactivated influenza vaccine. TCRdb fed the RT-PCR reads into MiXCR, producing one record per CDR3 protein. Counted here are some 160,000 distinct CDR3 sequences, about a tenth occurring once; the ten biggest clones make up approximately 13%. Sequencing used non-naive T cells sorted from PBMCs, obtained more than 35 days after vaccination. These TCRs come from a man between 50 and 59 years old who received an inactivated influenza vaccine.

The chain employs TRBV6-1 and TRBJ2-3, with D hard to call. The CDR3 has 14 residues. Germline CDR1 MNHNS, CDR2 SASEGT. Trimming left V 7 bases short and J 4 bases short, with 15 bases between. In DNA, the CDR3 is TGTGCCAGCACACTCACCCCCCGATCAGATACGCAGTATTTT. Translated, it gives CASTLTPRSDTQYF.

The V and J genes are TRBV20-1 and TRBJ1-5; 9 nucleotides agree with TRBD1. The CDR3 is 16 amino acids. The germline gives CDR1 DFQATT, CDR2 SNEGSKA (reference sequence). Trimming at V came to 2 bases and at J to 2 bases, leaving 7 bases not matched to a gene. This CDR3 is CSARRPGQGGNQPQHF. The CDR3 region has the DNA TGCAGTGCTAGACGACCGGGACAGGGAGGCAATCAGCCCCAGCATTTT.

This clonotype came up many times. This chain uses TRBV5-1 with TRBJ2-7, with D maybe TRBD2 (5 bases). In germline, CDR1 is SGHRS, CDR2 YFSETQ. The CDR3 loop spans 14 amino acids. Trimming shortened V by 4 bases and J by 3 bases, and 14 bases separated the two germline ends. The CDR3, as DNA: TGCGCCAGCAGCATTTCCGGAGGCAGCTACGAGCAGTACTTC. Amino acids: CASSISGGSYEQYF.

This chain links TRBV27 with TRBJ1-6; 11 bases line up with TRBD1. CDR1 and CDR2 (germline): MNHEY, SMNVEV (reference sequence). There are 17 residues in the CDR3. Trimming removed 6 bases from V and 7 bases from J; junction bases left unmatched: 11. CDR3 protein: CASRTTGTGGGNSPLHF. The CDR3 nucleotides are TGTGCCAGCAGGACCACCGGGACAGGGGGGGGCAATTCACCCCTCCACTTT.

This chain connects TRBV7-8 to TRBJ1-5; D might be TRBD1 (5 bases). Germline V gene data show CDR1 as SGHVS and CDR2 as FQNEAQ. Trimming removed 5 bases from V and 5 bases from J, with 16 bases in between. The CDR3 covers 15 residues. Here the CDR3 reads CASSIRWDVDQPQHF. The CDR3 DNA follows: TGTGCCAGCAGCATCCGGTGGGACGTGGATCAGCCCCAGCATTTT.

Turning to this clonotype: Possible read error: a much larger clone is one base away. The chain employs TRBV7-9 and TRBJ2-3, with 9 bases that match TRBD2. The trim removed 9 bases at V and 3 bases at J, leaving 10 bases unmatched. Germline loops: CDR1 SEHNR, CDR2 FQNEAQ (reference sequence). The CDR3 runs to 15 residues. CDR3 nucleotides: TGTGCCAGAAGACGGATAGCGGGAGTGACAGATACGCAGTATTTT. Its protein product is CARRRIAGVTDTQYF.

In nucleotides, the CDR3 is TGTGCCACCAGCAGGGCGACAGGGCTGAGCTCCTACGAGCAGTACTTC. It is translated as CATSRATGLSSYEQYF. The J gene is TRBJ2-7, the V gene TRBV15; 7 bases are shared with TRBD1. Germline-derived CDR1 and CDR2 are LNHNV and YYDKDF (reference sequence). CDR3 length: 16 amino acids. V shed 3 bases and J 0 bases; nucleotides not matched to a gene: 8.

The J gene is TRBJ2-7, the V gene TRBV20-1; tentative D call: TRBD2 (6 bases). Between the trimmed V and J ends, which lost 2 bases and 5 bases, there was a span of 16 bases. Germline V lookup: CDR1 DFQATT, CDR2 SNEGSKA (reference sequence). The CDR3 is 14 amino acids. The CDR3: CSARRERRGDEQYF. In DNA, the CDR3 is TGCAGTGCTAGACGGGAGAGGCGAGGCGACGAGCAGTACTTC.

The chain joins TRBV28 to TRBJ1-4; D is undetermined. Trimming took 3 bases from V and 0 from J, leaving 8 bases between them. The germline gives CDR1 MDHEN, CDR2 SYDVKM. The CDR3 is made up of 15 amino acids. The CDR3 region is CASSLADATNEKLFF. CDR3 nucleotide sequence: TGTGCCAGCAGTTTGGCGGACGCAACTAATGAAAAACTGTTTTTT.